The present T cell receptor (beta chain) was sequenced within a study of Ad26.COV2.S vaccination and SARS-CoV-2 variants. As regards this clone: What it recognizes is unknown.

This CDR3 is 12 amino acids long. The V end lost 5 bases, the J end lost 6 bases, and 11 bases lay between the germline ends. CDR1 and CDR2 from the germline V gene are MNHEY and SVGAGI. Treatment denoted: around 19 received Ad26.COV2.S at low or high dose, single or two shots; about five received placebo; per-sample allocation not given. Sampling occurred on day 63 after the first vaccine or placebo injection. The data were produced by immunoSEQ multiplex PCR, yet TCRdb's version contains in-frame clones alone and is incomplete. This sample yields about 480,000 clones, of which roughly 87% are seen a single time; roughly 13% belongs to the top ten. Findings and caveats of the study: Vaccine recipients showed a spike-specific TCR breadth that was higher than in placebo recipients.

The source material was peripheral blood, sampled in a trial of Ad26.COV2.S vaccine versus placebo. This sequence originates from a person aged 18-65 years who received the Ad26.COV2.S COVID-19 vaccine or a placebo. The rearrangement links TRBV6-5 to TRBJ2-7; tentatively, D is TRBD2 (5 bases). The CDR3 nucleotides read TGTGCCAGCAGTACTAGAGGACTCGAGCAGTACTTC. Translation gives CASSTRGLEQYF.